Following are 9 T cell receptor beta chains from one sample sequenced in a study of shared clonotypes between healthy human individuals. The assay was immunoSEQ multiplex PCR, and TCRdb's table has in-frame clones only and misses some. Of about 680,000 clones listed, approximately 73% are singletons. Source material: memory CD4+ T cells sorted from blood. Specified subset: CD45RA-negative fraction. All receptors come from a woman aged 25 to 39 in good health.

The chain couples TRBV10-3 to TRBJ1-6; 7 nucleotides line up with TRBD1. The V and J ends lost 10 bases and 9 bases, in that order; junction bases with no gene match: 6. This CDR3 has 12 residues. Germline-derived CDR1 and CDR2 are ENHRY and SYGVKD. The CDR3 DNA follows: TGTGCCACCGAGGGGGCGAGTTCACCCCTCCACTTT. Its translation: CATEGASSPLHF.

This rearrangement joins TRBV27 to TRBJ2-1; 9 bases fit TRBD2. Germline V gene lookup returns CDR1 MNHEY and CDR2 SMNVEV (reference sequence). The CDR3 runs to 17 residues. The V and J ends lost 2 bases and 1 base, in that order; junction bases with no gene match: 6. CDR3 sequence reads: CASSLTTSGWSYNEQFF. In DNA form, the CDR3 reads TGTGCCAGCAGTTTAACCACTAGCGGGTGGTCCTACAATGAGCAGTTCTTC.

The chain uses TRBV19 and TRBJ1-5; a possible D gene is TRBD1 (6 bases). Trimming took 3 bases from V and 0 from J, leaving 12 bases between them. Germline CDR1 reads LNHDA; CDR2 reads SQIVND (reference sequence). The CDR3 has 16 amino acids. CDR3 loop: CASSMGHTYSNQPQHF. CDR3 in DNA: TGTGCCAGTAGTATGGGACACACATATAGCAATCAGCCCCAGCATTTT.

The chain is built from TRBV28 and TRBJ1-5; 9 positions match TRBD1. Germline CDR1 reads MDHEN; CDR2 reads SYDVKM. The CDR3 spans 14 residues. J was trimmed by 2 bases and V by 9 bases; bases with no gene match: 5. The CDR3 nucleotides read TGTGCCAGTACAGGGGGCGCGGGCAATCAGCCCCAGCATTTT. Protein: CASTGGAGNQPQHF.

This chain links TRBV27 with TRBJ1-2; the match to TRBD1 covers 8 bases. The CDR3 is made up of 14 amino acids. Germline CDR1 MNHEY, CDR2 SMNVEV (reference sequence). Trimming removed 5 bases from V and 3 bases from J; junction bases left unmatched: 5. CDR3 coding DNA: TGTGCCAGCAGTAACAGGGGGGGATACTATGGCTACACCTTC. This sequence encodes CASSNRGGYYGYTF.

V and J are TRBV10-3 and TRBJ2-1; perhaps TRBD2 as D (5 bases). Germline V gives CDR1 ENHRY, CDR2 SYGVKD. V shed 10 bases and J shed 8 bases, with 18 bases lying between them. CDR3 length: 13 amino acids. For the CDR3, the DNA is TGTGCCAGCGAAGACGGGAACAACCATGAGCAGTTCTTC. Protein sequence: CASEDGNNHEQFF.

The chain is built from TRBV28 and TRBJ2-1; 7 nucleotides align to TRBD1. Trimming at V came to 4 bases and at J to 2 bases, leaving 8 bases not matched to a gene. Looked up from germline, CDR1 is MDHEN and CDR2 is SYDVKM. This CDR3 contains 16 residues. CDR3 region: CASSSTGTEAYNEQFF. The CDR3 DNA sequence: TGTGCCAGCAGTTCGACCGGGACAGAGGCCTACAATGAGCAGTTCTTC.

The chain has TRBV7-3 and TRBJ1-1, with D tentatively TRBD1 (5 bases). The ends were cut back, 5 bases at V and 5 bases at J, with 15 bases in the middle. Per germline, CDR1 SGHTA and CDR2 FQGTGA. The CDR3 covers 14 residues. The CDR3 region is CASSGGGMGTEAFF. CDR3 in DNA: TGTGCCAGCAGCGGGGGAGGAATGGGTACTGAAGCTTTCTTT.

V is TRBV29-1 and J is TRBJ2-1, with 10 bases identical to TRBD1. Losses at the gene ends were 4 bases for V and 6 bases for J; bases not matched to a gene: 6. Germline assignment: CDR1 SQVTM and CDR2 ANQGSEA. The CDR3 contains 14 residues. CDR3: CSVVGTGETNEQFF. The CDR3 DNA reads TGCAGCGTTGTTGGGACAGGGGAAACCAATGAGCAGTTCTTC.